This passage covers 14 T cell receptor beta chains from one sample sequenced in a study of cytomegalovirus exposure and HLA in healthy donors. In the PCR, 60 Vbeta and 13 Jbeta primers were used. Clones were sequenced by immunoSEQ multiplex PCR, and TCRdb holds only the in-frame ones, with some missing. The profile covers roughly 58,000 clones, with 80% appearing a single time and approximately 3.5% taken by the ten largest. The sequenced material came from PBMCs. The receptors shown here come from a woman between 40 and 50 years old in good health and CMV-seronegative.

The chain combines TRBV4-3 with TRBJ1-5, with 8 bases lining up with TRBD1. Germline V CDR1 and CDR2: LGHNA, YSLEER. V shed 0 bases, J shed 2 bases, and the junction held 3 bases outside the gene matches. The CDR3 spans 16 residues. CDR3 sequence reads: CASSQDRGQGNQPQHF. The CDR3 region has the DNA TGCGCCAGCAGCCAAGATAGGGGACAGGGCAATCAGCCCCAGCATTTT.

The gene calls are TRBV2 and TRBJ2-7; 7 positions agree with TRBD2. CDR3 length: 15 residues. The junction had 16 bases not matched to a gene; V was cut back by 8 bases and J by 6 bases. Germline V gives CDR1 SNHLY, CDR2 FYNNEI. The CDR3 is CASLRGPSGLSEQYF. The DNA of the CDR3 is TGTGCCAGCCTCCGAGGGCCTAGCGGTTTGAGCGAGCAGTACTTC.

This chain links TRBV5-5 with TRBJ2-5; TRBD1 is a possible D gene (5 bases). The germline V gene encodes CDR1 SGHKS and CDR2 YYEKEE (reference sequence). The V end was cut by 0 bases, the J end by 5 bases, with 8 bases between. The length of the CDR3 is 13 residues. CDR3: CASSLVGAETQYF. The CDR3 DNA reads TGTGCCAGCAGCTTGGTAGGGGCGGAGACCCAGTACTTC.

The chain recombines TRBV27 with TRBJ1-2; D perhaps matches TRBD1 (5 bases). CDR1 MNHEY and CDR2 SMNVEV come from the germline V gene (reference sequence). This CDR3 has 13 amino acids. V was trimmed by 6 bases and J by 7 bases, leaving 15 bases between them. The CDR3 sequence: CASRPTESSGYTF. In nucleotides, the CDR3 is TGTGCCAGCAGGCCGACAGAGTCTTCTGGCTACACCTTC.

The chain couples TRBV27 to TRBJ2-7; TRBD2 might be the D (7 bases). Germline CDR1 MNHEY, CDR2 SMNVEV (reference sequence). The CDR3 covers 13 residues. V was shortened by 2 bases and J by 5 bases, with 10 bases between the two germline ends. As DNA, the CDR3 is TGTGCCAGCAGTTTAAGGGGGGGCCACGAGCAGTACTTC. Its protein is CASSLRGGHEQYF.

The chain recombines TRBV27 with TRBJ2-3; 11 positions agree with TRBD2. Germline V gene sequence: CDR1 MNHEY, CDR2 SMNVEV (reference sequence). Germline trimming cut 0 bases from V and 0 bases from J; bases unmatched to any gene: 8. This CDR3 comprises 19 residues. The CDR3 sequence is CASSLSPPRTSGSTDTQYF. CDR3 DNA sequence: TGTGCCAGCAGTTTATCGCCACCCCGGACTAGCGGGAGCACAGATACGCAGTATTTT.

This rearrangement joins TRBV27 to TRBJ2-3, with a weak D call TRBD1 (7 bases). The CDR3 consists of 14 residues. Trimming shortened V by 8 bases and J by 1 base, and 13 bases separated the two germline ends. The germline CDR1 and CDR2 sequences are MNHEY and SMNVEV (reference sequence). The CDR3 spells CASRGTVRTDTQYF. The CDR3, as DNA: TGTGCCAGCCGCGGGACAGTACGCACAGATACGCAGTATTTT.

The chain is built from TRBV5-5 and TRBJ2-2, with unresolved D. The CDR3 spans 15 residues. CDR1 is SGHKS, CDR2 YYEKEE, per germline (reference sequence). Trimming cost V 1 base and J 1 base, with 8 bases left between them. The CDR3 region has the DNA TGTGCCAGCAGCTTGACTTATCAGAACACCGGGGAGCTGTTTTTT. It yields the protein CASSLTYQNTGELFF.

CDR3 residues: CASSGLGVVLEAFF. CDR3 coding DNA: TGTGCCAGTAGTGGGCTGGGCGTAGTTCTTGAAGCTTTCTTT. The chain couples TRBV19 to TRBJ1-1; unclear D gene. The CDR3 has 14 amino acids. CDR1 and CDR2 (germline): LNHDA, SQIVND (reference sequence). V was shortened by 5 bases and J by 7 bases, with 17 bases between the two germline ends.

This clone was detected only once. CDR3 sequence: CASSSPDFYRGYTF. For the CDR3, the DNA is TGTGCCAGCAGCTCCCCCGACTTCTATCGGGGCTACACCTTC. This chain links TRBV7-9 with TRBJ1-2; D ambiguous. The CDR3 is made up of 14 amino acids. Deletions cut 4 bases from V and 8 bases from J, with 17 bases between. From germline, CDR1 is SEHNR and CDR2 FQNEAQ (reference sequence).

DNA of the CDR3: TGCGCCAGCAGCCTGCTGGGGGGGCAATACGAGCAGTACTTC. Translated: CASSLLGGQYEQYF. V and J are TRBV5-1 and TRBJ2-7, with a weak D call TRBD2 (7 bases). The length of the CDR3 is 14 residues. With 4 bases removed from V and 4 bases from J, the gap between germline ends came to 15 bases. CDR1 SGHRS and CDR2 YFSETQ come from the germline V gene.

This chain joins TRBV13 and TRBJ1-2; no clear D gene. Germline loops: CDR1 PRHDT, CDR2 FYEKMQ (reference sequence). Trimming left V 5 bases short and J 5 bases short, with 12 bases between. The CDR3 is 13 amino acids. CDR3 DNA sequence: TGTGCCAGCAGCCCCGCCGGAGGGTATGGCTACACCTTC. Translated: CASSPAGGYGYTF.

There are a few counts of this clone. The chain links TRBV5-4 to TRBJ2-1, with D hard to call. V lost 2 bases to trimming and J lost 5 bases, with 8 bases between them. The length of the CDR3 is 13 residues. From germline, CDR1 is SGHNT and CDR2 YYREEE (reference sequence). This CDR3 reads CASSFTENNEQFF. The DNA for the CDR3 is TGTGCCAGCAGCTTTACAGAGAACAATGAGCAGTTCTTC. Full variable domain (missing parts from reference TRBV5-4 and TRBJ2-1): ETGVTQSPTHLIKTRGQQVTLRCSSQSGHNTVSWYQQALGQGPQFIFQYYREEENGRGNFPPRFSGLQFPNYSSELNVNALELDDSALYLCASSFTENNEQFFGPGTRLTVL.

This clone has just one count. The V gene is TRBV30, the J gene TRBJ1-1; 7 nucleotides agree with TRBD1. The CDR3 contains 13 residues. J gave up 4 bases and V 2 bases, and 4 bases lay outside the gene matches. Germline CDR1 is GTSNPN and CDR2 is SVGIG (reference sequence). The DNA of the CDR3 is TGTGCCTGGAGTAAGGCAGGGGGCACTGAAGCTTTCTTT. Translation gives CAWSKAGGTEAFF.